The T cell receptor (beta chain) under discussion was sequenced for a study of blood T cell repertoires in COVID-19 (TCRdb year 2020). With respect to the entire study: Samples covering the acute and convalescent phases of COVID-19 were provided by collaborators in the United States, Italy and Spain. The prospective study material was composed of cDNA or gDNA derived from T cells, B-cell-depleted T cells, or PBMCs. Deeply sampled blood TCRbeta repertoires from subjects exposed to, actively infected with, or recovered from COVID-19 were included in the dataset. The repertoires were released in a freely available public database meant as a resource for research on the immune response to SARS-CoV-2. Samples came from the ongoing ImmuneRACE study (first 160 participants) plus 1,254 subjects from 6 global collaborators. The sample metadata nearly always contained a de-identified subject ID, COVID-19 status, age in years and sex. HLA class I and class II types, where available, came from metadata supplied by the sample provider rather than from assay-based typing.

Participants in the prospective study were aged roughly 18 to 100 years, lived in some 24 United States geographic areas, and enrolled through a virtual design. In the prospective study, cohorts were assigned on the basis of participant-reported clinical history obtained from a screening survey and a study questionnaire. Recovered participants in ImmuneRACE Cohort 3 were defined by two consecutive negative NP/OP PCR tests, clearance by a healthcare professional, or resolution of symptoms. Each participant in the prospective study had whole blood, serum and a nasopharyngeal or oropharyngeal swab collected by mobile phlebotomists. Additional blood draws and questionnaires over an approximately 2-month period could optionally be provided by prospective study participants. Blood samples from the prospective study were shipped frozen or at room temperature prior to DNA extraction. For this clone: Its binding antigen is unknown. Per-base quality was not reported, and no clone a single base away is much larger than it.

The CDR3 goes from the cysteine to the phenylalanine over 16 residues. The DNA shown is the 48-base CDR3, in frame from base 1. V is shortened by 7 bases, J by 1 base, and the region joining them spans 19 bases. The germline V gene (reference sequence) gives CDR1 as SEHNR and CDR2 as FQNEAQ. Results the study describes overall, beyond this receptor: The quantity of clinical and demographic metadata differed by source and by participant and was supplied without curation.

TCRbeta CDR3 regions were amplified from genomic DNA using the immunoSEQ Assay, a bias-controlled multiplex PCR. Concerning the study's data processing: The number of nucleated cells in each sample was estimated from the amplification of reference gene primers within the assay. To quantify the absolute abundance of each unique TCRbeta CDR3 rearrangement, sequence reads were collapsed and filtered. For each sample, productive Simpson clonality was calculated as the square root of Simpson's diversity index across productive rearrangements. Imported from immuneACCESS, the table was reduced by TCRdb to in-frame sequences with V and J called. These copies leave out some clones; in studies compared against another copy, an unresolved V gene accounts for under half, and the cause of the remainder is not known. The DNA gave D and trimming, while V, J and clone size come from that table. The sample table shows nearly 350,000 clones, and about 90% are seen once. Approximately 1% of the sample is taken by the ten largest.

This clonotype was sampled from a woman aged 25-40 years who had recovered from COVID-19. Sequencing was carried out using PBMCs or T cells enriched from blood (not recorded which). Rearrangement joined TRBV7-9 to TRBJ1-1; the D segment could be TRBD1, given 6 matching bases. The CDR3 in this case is CASTYRGGGKNTEAFF. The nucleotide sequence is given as TGTGCCAGCACCTATAGGGGAGGGGGAAAGAACACTGAAGCTTTCTTT.